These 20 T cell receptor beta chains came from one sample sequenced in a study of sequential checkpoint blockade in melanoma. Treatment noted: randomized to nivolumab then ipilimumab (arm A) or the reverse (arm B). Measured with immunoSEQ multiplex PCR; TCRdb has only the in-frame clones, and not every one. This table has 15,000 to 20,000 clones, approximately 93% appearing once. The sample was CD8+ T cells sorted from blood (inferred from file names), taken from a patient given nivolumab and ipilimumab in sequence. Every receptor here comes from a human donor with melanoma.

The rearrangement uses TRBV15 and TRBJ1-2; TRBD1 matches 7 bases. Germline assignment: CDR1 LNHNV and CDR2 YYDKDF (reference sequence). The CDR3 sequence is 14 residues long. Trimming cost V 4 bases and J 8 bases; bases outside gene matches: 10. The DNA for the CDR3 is TGTGCCACCAGCACCACAGGGGTCGGTTACGGCTACACCTTC. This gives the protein CATSTTGVGYGYTF.

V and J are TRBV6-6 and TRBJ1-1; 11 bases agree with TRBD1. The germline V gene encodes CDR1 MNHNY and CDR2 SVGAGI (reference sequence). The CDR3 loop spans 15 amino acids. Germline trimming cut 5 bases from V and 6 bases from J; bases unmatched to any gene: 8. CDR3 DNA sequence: TGTGCCAGCAGTACTGAAGGACAGGGGGCATCTGAAGCTTTCTTT. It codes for CASSTEGQGASEAFF.

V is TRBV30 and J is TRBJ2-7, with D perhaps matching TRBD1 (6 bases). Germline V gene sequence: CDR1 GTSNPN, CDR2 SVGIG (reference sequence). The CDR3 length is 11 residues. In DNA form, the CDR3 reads TGTACAACAGGGAATAACTACGAGCAGTACTTC. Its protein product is CTTGNNYEQYF.

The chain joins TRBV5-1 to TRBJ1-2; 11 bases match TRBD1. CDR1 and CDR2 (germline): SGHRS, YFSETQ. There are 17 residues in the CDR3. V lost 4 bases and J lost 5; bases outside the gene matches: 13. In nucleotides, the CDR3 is TGCGCCAGCAGCCCGGGACAGGGGGGTACCCTTTGGTATGGCTACACCTTC. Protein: CASSPGQGGTLWYGYTF.

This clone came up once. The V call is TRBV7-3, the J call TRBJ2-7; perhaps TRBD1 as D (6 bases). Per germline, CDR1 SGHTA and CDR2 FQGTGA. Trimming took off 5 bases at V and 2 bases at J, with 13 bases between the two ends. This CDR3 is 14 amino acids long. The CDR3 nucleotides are TGTGCCAGCAGCGTACAGGGAGCGGCCTACGAGCAGTACGTC. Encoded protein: CASSVQGAAYEQYV.

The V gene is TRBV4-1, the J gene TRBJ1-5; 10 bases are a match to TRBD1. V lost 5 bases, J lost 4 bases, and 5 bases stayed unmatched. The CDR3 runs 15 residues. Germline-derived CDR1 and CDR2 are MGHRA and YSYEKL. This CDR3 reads CASSYWTGGNQPQHF. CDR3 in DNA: TGCGCCAGCAGCTACTGGACAGGGGGAAATCAGCCCCAGCATTTT.

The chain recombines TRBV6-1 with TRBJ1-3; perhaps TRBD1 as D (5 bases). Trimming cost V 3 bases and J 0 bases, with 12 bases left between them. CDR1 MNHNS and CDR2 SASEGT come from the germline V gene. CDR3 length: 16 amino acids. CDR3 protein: CASSEEQVFSGNTIYF. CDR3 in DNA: TGTGCCAGCAGTGAGGAACAGGTTTTCTCTGGAAACACCATATATTTT.

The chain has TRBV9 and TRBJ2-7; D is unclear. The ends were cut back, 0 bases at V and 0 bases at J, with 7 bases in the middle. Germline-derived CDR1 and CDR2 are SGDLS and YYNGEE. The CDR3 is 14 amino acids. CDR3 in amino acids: CASSVGAGSYEQYF. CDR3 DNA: TGTGCCAGCAGCGTAGGGGCAGGCTCCTACGAGCAGTACTTC.

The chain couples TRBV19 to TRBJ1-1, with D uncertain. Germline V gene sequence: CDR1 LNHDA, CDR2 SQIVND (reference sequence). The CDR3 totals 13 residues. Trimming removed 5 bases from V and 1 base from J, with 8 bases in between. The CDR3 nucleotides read TGTGCCAGTAGTTGGGGAGAGAACACTGAAGCTTTCTTT. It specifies CASSWGENTEAFF.

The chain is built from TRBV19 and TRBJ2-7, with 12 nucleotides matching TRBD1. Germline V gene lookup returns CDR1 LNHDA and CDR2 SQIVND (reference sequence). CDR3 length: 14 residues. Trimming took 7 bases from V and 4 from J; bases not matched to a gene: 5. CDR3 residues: CASNPGQGAYEQYF. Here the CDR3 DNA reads TGTGCCAGTAATCCGGGACAGGGGGCTTACGAGCAGTACTTC.

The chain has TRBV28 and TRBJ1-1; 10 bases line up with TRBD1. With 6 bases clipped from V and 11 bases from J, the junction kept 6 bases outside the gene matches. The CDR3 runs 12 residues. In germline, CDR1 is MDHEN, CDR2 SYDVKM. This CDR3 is CASSPRQGAAFF. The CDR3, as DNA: TGTGCCAGCAGCCCTCGACAGGGGGCGGCTTTCTTT.

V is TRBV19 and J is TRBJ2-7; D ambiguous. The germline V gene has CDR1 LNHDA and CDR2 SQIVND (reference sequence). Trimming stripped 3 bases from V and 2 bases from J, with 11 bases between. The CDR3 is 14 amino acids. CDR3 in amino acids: CASSMAHPTYEQYF. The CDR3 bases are TGTGCCAGTAGTATGGCCCATCCCACCTACGAGCAGTACTTC. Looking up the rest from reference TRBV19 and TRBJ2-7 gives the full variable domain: DGGITQSPKYLFRKEGQNVTLSCEQNLNHDAMYWYRQDPGQGLRLIYYSQIVNDFQKGDIAEGYSVSREKKESFPLTVTSAQKNPTAFYLCASSMAHPTYEQYFGPGTRLTVT.

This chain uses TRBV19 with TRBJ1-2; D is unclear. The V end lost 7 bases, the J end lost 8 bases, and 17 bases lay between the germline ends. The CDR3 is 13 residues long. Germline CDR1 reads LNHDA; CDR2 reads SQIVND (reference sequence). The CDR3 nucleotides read TGTGCCAGTAATAATCAGGAGGTAAAGGGCTACACCTTC. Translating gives CASNNQEVKGYTF.

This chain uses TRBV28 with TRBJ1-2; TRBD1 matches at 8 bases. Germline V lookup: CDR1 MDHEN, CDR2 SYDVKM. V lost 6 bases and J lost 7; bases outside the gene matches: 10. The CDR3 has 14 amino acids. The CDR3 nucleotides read TGTGCCAGCAGCCCCTACAGGACAGGGATTGGCTACACCTTC. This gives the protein CASSPYRTGIGYTF.

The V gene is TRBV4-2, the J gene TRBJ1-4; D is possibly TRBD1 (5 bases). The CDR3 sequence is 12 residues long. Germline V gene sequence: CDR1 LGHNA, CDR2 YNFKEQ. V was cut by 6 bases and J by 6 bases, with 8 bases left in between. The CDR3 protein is CASRAGYEKLFF. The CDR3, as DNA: TGTGCCAGCAGGGCAGGGTATGAAAAACTGTTTTTT.

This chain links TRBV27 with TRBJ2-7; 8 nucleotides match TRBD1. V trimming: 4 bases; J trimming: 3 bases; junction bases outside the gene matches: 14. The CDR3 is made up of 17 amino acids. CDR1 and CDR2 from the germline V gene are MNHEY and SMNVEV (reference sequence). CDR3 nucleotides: TGTGCCAGCAGTTCCCTTGGTGTGGGACAGGCTGACTACGAGCAGTACTTC. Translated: CASSSLGVGQADYEQYF.

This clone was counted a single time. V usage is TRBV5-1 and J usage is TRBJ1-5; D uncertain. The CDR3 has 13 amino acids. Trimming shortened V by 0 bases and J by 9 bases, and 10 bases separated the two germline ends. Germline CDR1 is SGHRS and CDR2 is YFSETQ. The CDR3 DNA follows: TGCGCCAGCAGCTTGGTAGGTGCGGGGCCCCAGCATTTT. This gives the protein CASSLVGAGPQHF.

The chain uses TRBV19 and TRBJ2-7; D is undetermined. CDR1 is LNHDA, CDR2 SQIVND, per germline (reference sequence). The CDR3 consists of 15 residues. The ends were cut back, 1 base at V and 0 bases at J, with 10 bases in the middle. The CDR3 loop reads CASSIAAGSSYEQYF. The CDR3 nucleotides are TGTGCCAGTAGTATAGCGGCAGGCAGCTCCTACGAGCAGTACTTC.

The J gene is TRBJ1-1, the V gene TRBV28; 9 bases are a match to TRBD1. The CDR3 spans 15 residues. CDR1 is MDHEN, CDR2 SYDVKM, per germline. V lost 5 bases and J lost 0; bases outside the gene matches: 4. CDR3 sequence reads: CASSPGQGLNTEAFF. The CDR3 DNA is TGTGCCAGCAGTCCTGGACAGGGGTTGAACACTGAAGCTTTCTTT.

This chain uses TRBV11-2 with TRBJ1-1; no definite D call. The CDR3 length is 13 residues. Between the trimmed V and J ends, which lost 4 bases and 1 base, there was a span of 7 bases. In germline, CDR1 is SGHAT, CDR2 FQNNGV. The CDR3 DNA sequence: TGTGCCAGCAGCTACACAGCGAACACTGAAGCTTTCTTT. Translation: CASSYTANTEAFF.